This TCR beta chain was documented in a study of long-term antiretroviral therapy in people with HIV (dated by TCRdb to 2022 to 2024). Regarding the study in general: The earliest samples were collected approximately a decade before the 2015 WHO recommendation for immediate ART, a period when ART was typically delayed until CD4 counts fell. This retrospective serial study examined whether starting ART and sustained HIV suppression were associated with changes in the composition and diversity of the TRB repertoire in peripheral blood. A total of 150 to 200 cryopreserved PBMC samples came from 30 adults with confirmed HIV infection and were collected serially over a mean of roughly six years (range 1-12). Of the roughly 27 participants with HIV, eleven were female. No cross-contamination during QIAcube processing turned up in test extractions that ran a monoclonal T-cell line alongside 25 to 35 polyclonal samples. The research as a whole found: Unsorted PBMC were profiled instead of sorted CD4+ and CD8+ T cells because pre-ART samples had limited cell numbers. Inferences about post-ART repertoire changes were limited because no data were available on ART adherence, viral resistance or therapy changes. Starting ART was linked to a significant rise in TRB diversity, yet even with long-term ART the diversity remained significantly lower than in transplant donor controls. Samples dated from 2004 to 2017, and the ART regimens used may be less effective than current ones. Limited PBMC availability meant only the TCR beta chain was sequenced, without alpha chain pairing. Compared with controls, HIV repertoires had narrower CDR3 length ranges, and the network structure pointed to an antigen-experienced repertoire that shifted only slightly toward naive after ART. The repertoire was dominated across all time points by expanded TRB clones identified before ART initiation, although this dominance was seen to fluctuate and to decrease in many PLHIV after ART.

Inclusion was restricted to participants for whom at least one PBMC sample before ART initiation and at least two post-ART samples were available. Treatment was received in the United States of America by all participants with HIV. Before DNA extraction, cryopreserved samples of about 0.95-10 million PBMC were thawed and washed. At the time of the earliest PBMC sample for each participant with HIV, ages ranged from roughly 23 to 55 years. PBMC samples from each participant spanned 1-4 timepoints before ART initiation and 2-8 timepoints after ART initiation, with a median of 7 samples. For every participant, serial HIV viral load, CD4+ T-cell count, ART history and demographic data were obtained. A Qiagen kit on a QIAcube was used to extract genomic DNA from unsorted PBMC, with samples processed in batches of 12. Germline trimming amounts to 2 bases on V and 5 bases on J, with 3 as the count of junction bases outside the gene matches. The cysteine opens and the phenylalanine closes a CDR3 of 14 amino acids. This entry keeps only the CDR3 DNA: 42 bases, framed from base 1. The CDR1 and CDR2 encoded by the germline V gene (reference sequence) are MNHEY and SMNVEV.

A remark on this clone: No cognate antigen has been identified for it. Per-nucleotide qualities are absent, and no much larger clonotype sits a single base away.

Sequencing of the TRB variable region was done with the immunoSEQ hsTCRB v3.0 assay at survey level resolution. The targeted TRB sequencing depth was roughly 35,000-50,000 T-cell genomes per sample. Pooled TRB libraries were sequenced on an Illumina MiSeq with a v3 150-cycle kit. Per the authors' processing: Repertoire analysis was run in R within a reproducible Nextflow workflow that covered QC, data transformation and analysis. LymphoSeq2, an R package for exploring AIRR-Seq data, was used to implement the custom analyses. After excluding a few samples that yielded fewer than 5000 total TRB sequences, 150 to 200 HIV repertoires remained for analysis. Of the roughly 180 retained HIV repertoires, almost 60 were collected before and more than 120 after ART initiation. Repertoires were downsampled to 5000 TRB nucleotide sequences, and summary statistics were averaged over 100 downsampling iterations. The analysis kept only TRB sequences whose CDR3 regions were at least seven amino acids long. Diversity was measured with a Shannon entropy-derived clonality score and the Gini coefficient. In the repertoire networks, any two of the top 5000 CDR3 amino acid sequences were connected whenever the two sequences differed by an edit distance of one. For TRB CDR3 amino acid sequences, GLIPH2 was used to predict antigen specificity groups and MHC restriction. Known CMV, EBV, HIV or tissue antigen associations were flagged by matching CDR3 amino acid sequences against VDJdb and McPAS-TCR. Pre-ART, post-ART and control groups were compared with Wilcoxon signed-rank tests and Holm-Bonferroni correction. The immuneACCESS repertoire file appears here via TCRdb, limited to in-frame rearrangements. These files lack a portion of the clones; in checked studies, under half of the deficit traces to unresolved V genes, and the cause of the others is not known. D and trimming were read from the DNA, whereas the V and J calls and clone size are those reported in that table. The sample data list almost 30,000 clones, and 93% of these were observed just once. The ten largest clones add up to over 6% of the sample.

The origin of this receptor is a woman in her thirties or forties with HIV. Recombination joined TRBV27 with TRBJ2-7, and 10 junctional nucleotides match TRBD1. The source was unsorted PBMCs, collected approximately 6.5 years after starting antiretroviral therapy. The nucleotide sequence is TGTGCCAGCAGTTTAGGGACAGGGGTCCACGAGCAGTACTTC. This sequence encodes CASSLGTGVHEQYF.